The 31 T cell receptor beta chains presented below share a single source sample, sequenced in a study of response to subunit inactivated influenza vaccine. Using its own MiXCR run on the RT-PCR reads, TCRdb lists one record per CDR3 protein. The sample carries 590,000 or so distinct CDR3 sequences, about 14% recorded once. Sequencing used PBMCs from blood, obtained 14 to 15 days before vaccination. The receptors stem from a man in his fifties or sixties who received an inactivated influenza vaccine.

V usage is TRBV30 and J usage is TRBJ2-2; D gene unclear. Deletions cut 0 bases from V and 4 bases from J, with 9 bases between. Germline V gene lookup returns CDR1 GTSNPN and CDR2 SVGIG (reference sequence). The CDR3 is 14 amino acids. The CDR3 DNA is TGTGCCTGGAGTGTTGGGCATTTCACCGGGGAGCTGTTTTTT. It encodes CAWSVGHFTGELFF.

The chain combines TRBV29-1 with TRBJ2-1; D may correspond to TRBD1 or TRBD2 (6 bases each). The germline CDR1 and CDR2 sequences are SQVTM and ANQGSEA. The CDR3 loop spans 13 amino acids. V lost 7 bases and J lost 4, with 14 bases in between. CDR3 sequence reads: CSGLGGPYNEQFF. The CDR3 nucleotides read TGCAGCGGCCTTGGGGGGCCGTACAATGAGCAGTTCTTC.

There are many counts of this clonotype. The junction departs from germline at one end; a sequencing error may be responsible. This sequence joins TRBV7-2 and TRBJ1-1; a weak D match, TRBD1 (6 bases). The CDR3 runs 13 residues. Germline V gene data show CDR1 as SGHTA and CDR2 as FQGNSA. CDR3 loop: CASSLGRRGEAFF. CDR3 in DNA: TGTGCCAGCAGCTTAGGGCGGAGGGGGGAAGCCTTCTTT.

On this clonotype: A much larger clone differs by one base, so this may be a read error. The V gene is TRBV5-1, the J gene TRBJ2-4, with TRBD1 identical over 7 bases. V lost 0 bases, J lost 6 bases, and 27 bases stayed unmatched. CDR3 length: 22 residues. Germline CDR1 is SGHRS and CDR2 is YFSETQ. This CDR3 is CASSLGDSVTTNNNKRGNIQYF. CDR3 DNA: TGCGCCAGCAGCTTGGGGGACAGCGTAACCACCAACAATAACAAACGGGGAAACATTCAGTACTTC.

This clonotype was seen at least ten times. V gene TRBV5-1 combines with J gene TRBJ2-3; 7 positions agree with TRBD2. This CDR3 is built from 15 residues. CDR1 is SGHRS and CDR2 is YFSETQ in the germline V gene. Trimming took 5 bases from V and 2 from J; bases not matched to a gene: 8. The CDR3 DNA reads TGCGCCAGCAGGTCGCGAGCGGGGACCACAGATACGCAGTATTTT. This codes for CASRSRAGTTDTQYF.

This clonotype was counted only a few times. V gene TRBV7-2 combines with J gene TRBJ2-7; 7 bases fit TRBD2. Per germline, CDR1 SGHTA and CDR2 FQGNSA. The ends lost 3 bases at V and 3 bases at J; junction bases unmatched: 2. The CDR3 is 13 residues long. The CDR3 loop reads CASSFGGVYEQYF. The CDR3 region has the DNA TGTGCCAGCAGCTTTGGGGGGGTCTACGAGCAGTACTTC.

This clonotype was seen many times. The CDR3 reads CASSYPGTQYTEAFF. In DNA form, the CDR3 reads TGTGCCAGCAGTTACCCCGGGACCCAGTACACTGAAGCTTTCTTT. V is TRBV6-2 or TRBV6-3 and J is TRBJ1-1; possible D gene TRBD1, 5 bases. Trimming cost V 2 bases and J 3 bases, with 13 bases left between them. Germline CDR1 is MNHEY and CDR2 is SVGEGT. The CDR3 is made up of 15 amino acids.

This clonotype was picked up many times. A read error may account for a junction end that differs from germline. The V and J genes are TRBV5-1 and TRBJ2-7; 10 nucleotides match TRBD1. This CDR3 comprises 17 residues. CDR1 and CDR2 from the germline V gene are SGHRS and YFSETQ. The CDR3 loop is CASRLAPGQGFAYEQYF. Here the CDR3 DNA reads TGCGCCAGCAGGTTGGCACCGGGACAGGGGTTTGCCTACGAGCAGTACTTC. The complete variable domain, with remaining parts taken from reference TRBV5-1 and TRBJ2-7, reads KAGVTQTPRYLIKTRGQQVTLSCSPISGHRSVSWYQQTPGQGLQFLFEYFSETQRNKGNFPGRFSGRQFSNSRSEMNVSTLELGDSALYLCASRLAPGQGFAYEQYFGPGTRLTVT.

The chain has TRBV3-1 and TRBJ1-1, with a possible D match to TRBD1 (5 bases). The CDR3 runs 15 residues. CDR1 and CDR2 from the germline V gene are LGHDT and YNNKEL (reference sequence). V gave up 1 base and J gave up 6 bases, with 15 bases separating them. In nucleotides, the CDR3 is TGTGCCAGCAGCCAAGGTGGGGGATTGGGCCCTGAAGCTTTCTTT. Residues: CASSQGGGLGPEAFF.

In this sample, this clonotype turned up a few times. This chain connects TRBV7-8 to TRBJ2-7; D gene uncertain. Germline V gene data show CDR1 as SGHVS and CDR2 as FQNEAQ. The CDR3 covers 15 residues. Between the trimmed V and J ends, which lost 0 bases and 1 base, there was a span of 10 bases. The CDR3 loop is CASSLALVGSYEQYF. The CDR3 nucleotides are TGTGCCAGCAGCTTAGCGCTGGTGGGATCCTACGAGCAGTACTTC.

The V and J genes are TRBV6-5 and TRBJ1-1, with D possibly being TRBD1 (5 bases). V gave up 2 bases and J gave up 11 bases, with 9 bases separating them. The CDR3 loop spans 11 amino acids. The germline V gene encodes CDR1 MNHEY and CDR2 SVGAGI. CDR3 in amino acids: CASSYGGQAFF. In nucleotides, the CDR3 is TGTGCCAGCAGTTACGGGGGTCAGGCTTTCTTT.

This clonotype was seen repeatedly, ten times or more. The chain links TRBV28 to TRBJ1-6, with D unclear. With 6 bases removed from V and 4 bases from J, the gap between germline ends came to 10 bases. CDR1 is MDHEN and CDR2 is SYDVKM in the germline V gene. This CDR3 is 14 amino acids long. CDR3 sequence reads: CASSPTEYNSPLHF. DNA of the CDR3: TGTGCCAGCAGCCCCACTGAATATAATTCACCCCTCCACTTT.

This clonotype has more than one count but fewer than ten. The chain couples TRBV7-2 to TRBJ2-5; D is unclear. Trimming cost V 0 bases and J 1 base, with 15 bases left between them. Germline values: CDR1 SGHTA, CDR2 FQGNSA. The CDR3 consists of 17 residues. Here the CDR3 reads CASSLARTLNFQETQYF. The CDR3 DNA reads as TGTGCCAGCAGCTTAGCGCGAACTCTTAATTTCCAAGAGACCCAGTACTTC.

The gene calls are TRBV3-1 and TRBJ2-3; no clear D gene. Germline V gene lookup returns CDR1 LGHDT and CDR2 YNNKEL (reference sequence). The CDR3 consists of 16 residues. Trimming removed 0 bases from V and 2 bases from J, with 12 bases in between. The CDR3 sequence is CASSQDLLPPTDTQYF. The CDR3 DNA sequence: TGTGCCAGCAGCCAAGATCTACTACCCCCCACAGATACGCAGTATTTT.

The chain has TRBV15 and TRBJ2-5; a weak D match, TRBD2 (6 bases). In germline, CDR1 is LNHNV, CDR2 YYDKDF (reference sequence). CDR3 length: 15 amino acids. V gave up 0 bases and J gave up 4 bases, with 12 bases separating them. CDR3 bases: TGTGCCACCAGCAGAGACCGGGACTTGCCAGAGACCCAGTACTTC. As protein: CATSRDRDLPETQYF.

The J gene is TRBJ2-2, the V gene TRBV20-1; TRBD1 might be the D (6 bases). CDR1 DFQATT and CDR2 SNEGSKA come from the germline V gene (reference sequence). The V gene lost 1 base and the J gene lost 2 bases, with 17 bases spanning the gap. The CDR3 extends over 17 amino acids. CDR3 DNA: TGCAGTGCTAGAGCTGGCAGGGGAGTTCCCAACACCGGGGAGCTGTTTTTT. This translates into CSARAGRGVPNTGELFF.

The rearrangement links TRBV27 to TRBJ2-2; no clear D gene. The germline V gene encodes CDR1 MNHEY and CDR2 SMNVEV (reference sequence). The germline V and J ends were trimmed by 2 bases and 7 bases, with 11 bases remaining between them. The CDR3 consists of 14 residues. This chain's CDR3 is CASSLRRFSGELFF. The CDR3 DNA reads TGTGCCAGCAGTTTAAGGCGGTTTAGCGGGGAGCTGTTTTTT.

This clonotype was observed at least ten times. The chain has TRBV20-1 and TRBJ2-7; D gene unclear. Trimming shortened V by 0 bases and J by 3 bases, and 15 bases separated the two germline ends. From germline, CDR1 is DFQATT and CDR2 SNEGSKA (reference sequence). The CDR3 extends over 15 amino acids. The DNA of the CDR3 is TGCAGTGCTAGAGATCATCAGGCAGACATCTACGAGCAGTACTTC. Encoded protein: CSARDHQADIYEQYF.

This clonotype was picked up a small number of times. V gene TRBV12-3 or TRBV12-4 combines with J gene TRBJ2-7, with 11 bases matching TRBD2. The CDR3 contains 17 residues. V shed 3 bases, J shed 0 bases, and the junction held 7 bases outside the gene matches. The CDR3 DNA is TGTGCCAGCAGTTTTAGTACCGGGACTAGCGGCTCCTACGAGCAGTACTTC. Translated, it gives CASSFSTGTSGSYEQYF.

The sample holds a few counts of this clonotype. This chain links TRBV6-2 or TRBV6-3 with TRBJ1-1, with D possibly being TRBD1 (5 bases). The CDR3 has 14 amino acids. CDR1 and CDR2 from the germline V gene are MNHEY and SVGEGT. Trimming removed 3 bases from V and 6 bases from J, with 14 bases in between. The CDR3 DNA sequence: TGTGCCAGCAGTTATTCAGGGTGGGGGGCTGAAGCTTTCTTT. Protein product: CASSYSGWGAEAFF.

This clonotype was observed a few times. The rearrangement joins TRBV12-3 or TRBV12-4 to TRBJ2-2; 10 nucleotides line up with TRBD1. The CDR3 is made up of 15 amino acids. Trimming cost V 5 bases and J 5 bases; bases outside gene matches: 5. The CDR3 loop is CASSLGTGETGELFF. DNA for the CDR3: TGTGCCAGCAGTCTCGGGACAGGGGAGACCGGGGAGCTGTTTTTT.

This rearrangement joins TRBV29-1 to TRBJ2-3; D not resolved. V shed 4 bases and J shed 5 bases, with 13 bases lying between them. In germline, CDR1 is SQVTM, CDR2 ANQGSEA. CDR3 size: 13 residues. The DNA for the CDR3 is TGCAGCGTTGTTAGGGCTGGGCGAGATACGCAGTATTTT. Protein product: CSVVRAGRDTQYF.

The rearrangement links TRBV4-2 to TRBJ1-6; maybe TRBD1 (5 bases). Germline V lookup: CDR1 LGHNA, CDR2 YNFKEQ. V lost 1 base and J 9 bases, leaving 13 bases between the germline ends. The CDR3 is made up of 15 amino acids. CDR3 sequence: CASSQGRGYGSPLHF. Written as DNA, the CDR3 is TGTGCCAGCAGCCAAGGTCGGGGGTATGGTTCACCCCTCCACTTT.

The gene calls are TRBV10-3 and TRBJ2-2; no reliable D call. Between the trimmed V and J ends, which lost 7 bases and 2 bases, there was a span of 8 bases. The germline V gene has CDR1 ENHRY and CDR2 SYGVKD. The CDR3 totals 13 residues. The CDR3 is CAITVTNTGELFF. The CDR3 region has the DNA TGTGCCATCACAGTAACAAACACCGGGGAGCTGTTTTTT.

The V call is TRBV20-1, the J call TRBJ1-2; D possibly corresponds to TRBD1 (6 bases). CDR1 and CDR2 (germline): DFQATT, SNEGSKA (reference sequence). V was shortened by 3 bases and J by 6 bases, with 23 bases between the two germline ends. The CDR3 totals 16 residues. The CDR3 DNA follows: TGCAGTGCTAGGTCGCCGACAGGTCTGGTTTGGGATGGCTACACCTTC. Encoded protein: CSARSPTGLVWDGYTF.

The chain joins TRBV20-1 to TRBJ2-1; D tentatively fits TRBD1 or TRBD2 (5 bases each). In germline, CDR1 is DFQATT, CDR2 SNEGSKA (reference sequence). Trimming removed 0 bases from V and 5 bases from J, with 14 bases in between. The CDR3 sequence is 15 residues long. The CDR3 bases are TGCAGTGCTAGAGATCTCCGGGGCCACCACAATGAGCAGTTCTTC. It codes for CSARDLRGHHNEQFF.

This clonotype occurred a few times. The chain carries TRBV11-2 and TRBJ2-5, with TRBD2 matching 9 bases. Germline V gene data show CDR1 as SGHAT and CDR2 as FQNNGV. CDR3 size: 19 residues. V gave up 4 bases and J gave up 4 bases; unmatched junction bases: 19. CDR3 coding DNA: TGTGCCAGCAGCTCTAGGTCCCGACTAGCGGCGGGGGTAAGAGAGACCCAGTACTTC. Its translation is CASSSRSRLAAGVRETQYF.

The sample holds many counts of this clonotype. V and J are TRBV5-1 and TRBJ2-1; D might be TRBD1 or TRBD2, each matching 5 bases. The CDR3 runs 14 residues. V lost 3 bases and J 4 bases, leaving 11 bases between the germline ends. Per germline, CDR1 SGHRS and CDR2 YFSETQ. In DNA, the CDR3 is TGCGCCAGCAGCTATTCCGGGGCGTACAATGAGCAGTTCTTC. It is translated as CASSYSGAYNEQFF. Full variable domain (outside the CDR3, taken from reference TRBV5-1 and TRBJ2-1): KAGVTQTPRYLIKTRGQQVTLSCSPISGHRSVSWYQQTPGQGLQFLFEYFSETQRNKGNFPGRFSGRQFSNSRSEMNVSTLELGDSALYLCASSYSGAYNEQFFGPGTRLTVL.

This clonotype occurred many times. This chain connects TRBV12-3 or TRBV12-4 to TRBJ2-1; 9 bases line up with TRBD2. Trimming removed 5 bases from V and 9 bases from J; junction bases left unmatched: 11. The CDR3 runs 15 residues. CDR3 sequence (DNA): TGTGCCAGCAGTCCCGGGACTAGCTCGCTAGGTGAGCAGTTCTTC. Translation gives CASSPGTSSLGEQFF.

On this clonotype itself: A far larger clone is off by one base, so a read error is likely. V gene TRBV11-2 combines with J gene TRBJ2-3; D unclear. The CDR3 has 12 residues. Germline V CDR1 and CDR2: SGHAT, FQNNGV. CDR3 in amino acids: CVSSLDTDTQYF. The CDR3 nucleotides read TGTGTCAGCAGCTTAGATACAGATACGCAGTATTTT.

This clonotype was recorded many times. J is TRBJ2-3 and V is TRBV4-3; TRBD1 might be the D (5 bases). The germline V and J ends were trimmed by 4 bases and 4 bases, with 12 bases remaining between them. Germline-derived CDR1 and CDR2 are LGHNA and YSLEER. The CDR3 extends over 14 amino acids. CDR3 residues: CASSLSDRADTQYF. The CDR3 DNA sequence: TGCGCCAGCAGCCTGTCCGACAGAGCAGATACGCAGTATTTT.